This T cell receptor beta chain was documented in a study of CD8+CD57+ T cells in acquired aplastic anemia. Study overall: The sorted CD4+ and CD8+ cells yielded an average around 3.2 ug of DNA. The study's findings and limits: Statistical testing detected no significant gap in CD8+ Simpson's diversity between patients and controls. Patients and controls were found to share roughly 31 CD8+ CDR3 sequences.

CDR1 GTSNPN and CDR2 SVGIG come from the germline V gene (reference sequence). The CDR3 is 12 amino acids. V lost 2 bases to trimming and J lost 3 bases, with 8 bases between them. Sequencing involved patients with CD8+CD57+ cell expansion previously shown by flow cytometry. The diagnosis in all patients was severe acquired aplastic anemia. This clonotype appeared many times. Its cognate antigen is unknown. For CDR3 and TCR beta VDJ profiling, genomic DNA was the template used. TCRdb redid the calling of the reads with MiXCR, one entry per CDR3 protein. The data show under 250,000 distinct CDR3 sequences, around half seen once.

This TCR derives from a human donor with aplastic anemia. This chain links TRBV30 with TRBJ2-7, with a weak D call TRBD1 (5 bases). The specimen sequenced was sorted CD4+, CD8+, or CD8+CD57+ T cells (not recorded which) from PBMCs. The CDR3 loop reads CAWSWTNYEQYF. CDR3 coding DNA: TGTGCCTGGAGTTGGACAAACTACGAGCAGTACTTC. Full variable domain (outside the CDR3, taken from reference TRBV30 and TRBJ2-7): SQTIHQWPATLVQPVGSPLSLECTVEGTSNPNLYWYRQAAGRGLQLLFYSVGIGQISSEVPQNLSASRPQDRQFILSSKKLLLSDSGFYLCAWSWTNYEQYFGPGTRLTVT.